The 32 T cell receptor beta chains listed next were all sequenced from one sample in a study of tumor-infiltrating lymphocytes in primary liver carcinoma. From unsorted bulk tissue weighing about 20-32 mg, DNA and RNA were co-extracted. From 400 to 500 ng total RNA, TCR beta cDNA was generated with a primer in the constant region. Three nested multiplex PCR rounds, a slightly modified ARM-PCR method, built the TCR beta libraries. The opening two PCR rounds, ten to eleven cycles each, paired TRBV1-TRBV30 forward primers with a C-beta reverse primer. TCRdb reprocessed the multiplex PCR reads via MiXCR and lists one record per CDR3 protein. In the table there are some 100,000 distinct CDR3 sequences, around two thirds of which are singletons. The sample taken for sequencing was liver tumor tissue from sampling region 2. Subset meaning: tumor region T2, inferior pole. These receptors were obtained from a woman aged 60 to 75 with primary liver carcinoma and hepatitis B virus infection.

With regard to this clonotype: This may come from a read error, since a much larger clone is one base off. The chain couples TRBV5-1 to TRBJ2-1, with TRBD1 matching over 10 bases. The CDR3 has 16 residues. Per germline, CDR1 SGHRS and CDR2 YFSETQ. CDR3 protein: CASGLGGTGAHNEQFF. The CDR3 DNA sequence: TGCGCCAGCGGCTTGGGTGGGACAGGGGCCCATAATGAGCAGTTCTTC.

As for this clonotype: In this CDR3 the conserved last residue, phenylalanine or tryptophan, is missing, so a read error is likely. CDR3 in amino acids: CSVEGSIGEGETQYL. CDR3 in DNA: TGCAGCGTTGAAGGTTCCATAGGGGAAGGAGAGACCCAGTACCTC. V gene TRBV29-1 combines with J gene TRBJ2-5, with a tentative D call TRBD1 (5 bases). CDR3 length: 15 amino acids. CDR1 SQVTM and CDR2 ANQGSEA come from the germline V gene. Deletions cut 1 base from V and 4 bases from J, with 16 bases between.

In regard to this clonotype: The junction shows a germline mismatch at one end, possibly a read error. This rearrangement joins TRBV12-3 or TRBV12-4 to TRBJ2-1; D possibly corresponds to TRBD1 (6 bases). The CDR3 covers 13 residues. CDR3 residues: CSSRAGQYDEQFF. As DNA, the CDR3 is TGTTCCAGCAGAGCCGGACAGTACGATGAGCAGTTCTTC.

Of note for this clonotype: One end of the junction fails to match germline, which may point to a read error. The chain joins TRBV6-5 to TRBJ2-1; D may be TRBD1 or TRBD2 (5 bases each). Germline V gene data show CDR1 as MNHEY and CDR2 as SVGAGI. The CDR3 has 16 amino acids. CDR3 region: CASSPRGACGYNEQFF. CDR3 nucleotide sequence: TGTGCCAGCAGCCCGCGAGGGGCCTGCGGCTACAATGAGCAATTCTTC.

As for this clonotype: The CDR3 does not end in the conserved phenylalanine or tryptophan, so this is likely a read error. The DNA is left out, because the CDR3 cannot be placed on it with certainty; the CDR3 is given as TCRdb lists it. V is TRBV11-2 and J is TRBJ2-2. The V gene's germline CDR1 is SGHAT and CDR2 FQNNGV. The CDR3 is 16 residues long, counting both termini. The CDR3 region is CASSDGCNTNTGELLY.

CDR3 loop: CSAWDSSDEQFF. In DNA, the CDR3 is TGCAGTGCTTGGGACTCCTCCGATGAGCAGTTCTTC. The chain has TRBV20-1 and TRBJ2-1; perhaps TRBD2 as D (6 bases). V gave up 5 bases and J gave up 8 bases, with 13 bases separating them. Germline V gene sequence: CDR1 DFQATT, CDR2 SNEGSKA (reference sequence). The CDR3 is 12 amino acids.

This clonotype was observed many times. The rearrangement uses TRBV12-3 or TRBV12-4 and TRBJ1-5, with D hard to call. The CDR3 length is 14 residues. The V end was cut by 6 bases, the J end by 5 bases, with 14 bases between. The CDR3 is CASSIGGFDQPQHF. The CDR3 DNA is TGTGCCAGCAGCATCGGCGGGTTCGATCAGCCCCAGCATTTT.

This clonotype was recorded many times. DNA for the CDR3: TGTGCCAGCAACCGCCCCACATCCTACGAGCAGTACTTC. This gives the protein CASNRPTSYEQYF. The chain has TRBV28 and TRBJ2-7; D call uncertain. Trimming shortened V by 7 bases and J by 1 base, and 11 bases separated the two germline ends. Germline V gene sequence: CDR1 MDHEN, CDR2 SYDVKM. The CDR3 has 13 amino acids.

Concerning this clonotype itself: One junction end does not reproduce the germline sequence, and a read error may be involved. V is TRBV12-3 or TRBV12-4 and J is TRBJ2-3; D is perhaps TRBD1 or TRBD2 (6 bases each). The CDR3 loop spans 14 amino acids. This chain's CDR3 is CASSFSGGTDTRYF. CDR3 nucleotides: TGTGCCAGCAGTTTCTCCGGGGGCACAGATACGCGGTATTTT.

The chain recombines TRBV18 with TRBJ2-3; D not resolved. Looked up from germline, CDR1 is KGHSH and CDR2 is LQKENI. The CDR3 covers 15 residues. CDR3 residues: CTISPDTPITDTQYF. CDR3 nucleotides: TGTACCATCTCACCAGATACTCCGATCACAGATACGCAGTATTTT.

About this clonotype: The junction departs from the called germline gene at one end, perhaps through a read error. This chain joins TRBV11-3 and TRBJ2-1; tentatively, D is TRBD1 or TRBD2 (5 bases each). CDR3 length equals 15 residues. Germline CDR1 is SGHNT and CDR2 is YENEEA. DNA of the CDR3: TGCGCCAGCAGCTTGACAGCGGCTCCCCGGGGTGAGCAGTTCTTC. This encodes CASSLTAAPRGEQFF.

This clonotype was seen a few times. Being one base from a much bigger clone, this may be a read error. The chain recombines TRBV28 with TRBJ2-3; TRBD1 or TRBD2 may be the D gene (5 bases each). Germline V gene data show CDR1 as MDHEN and CDR2 as SYDVKM. V lost 4 bases and J lost 7, with 9 bases in between. The CDR3 has 12 residues. CDR3 coding DNA: TGTGCCAGCAGTTCGGGACCTCATACGCAGTATTTT. Its translation is CASSSGPHTQYF.

A word on this clonotype: One end of the junction does not line up with germline, which may come from a read error. The genes are TRBV11-1 and TRBJ2-3; 7 bases agree with TRBD2. Germline lookup yields CDR1 SGHAT and CDR2 FQDESV (reference sequence). This CDR3 has 14 residues. In DNA, the CDR3 is TGTGCCAGCAACTTAATGCAACGTGCGGGAGAGTCTTACTTT. Encoded protein: CASNLMQRAGESYF.

Comments on this clonotype: The junction departs from germline at one end; a sequencing error may be responsible. The J gene is TRBJ2-3, the V gene TRBV6-2 or TRBV6-3, with D possibly matching TRBD2 (6 bases). The CDR3 totals 15 residues. The germline CDR1 and CDR2 sequences are MNHEY and SVGEGT. In nucleotides, the CDR3 is TGTGCCAGCAGTCACGGCGGGACTCATATAGATACGGAGTATTTT. Translated, it gives CASSHGGTHIDTEYF.

This clonotype was counted a single time. A much larger clone is a single base away; this may be a read error. The rearrangement joins TRBV5-8 to TRBJ2-7, with a weak D call TRBD2 (5 bases). The CDR3 contains 14 residues. Between the trimmed V and J ends, which lost 1 base and 5 bases, there was a span of 13 bases. The germline gives CDR1 SGHTS, CDR2 YDEGEE. This chain's CDR3 is CASSLTEGEDEQYF. The CDR3 region has the DNA TGTGCCAGCAGCTTGACAGAGGGCGAGGACGAGCAGTACTTC.

Comment on this clonotype: The junction departs from germline at one end; a sequencing error may be responsible. The rearrangement uses TRBV30 and TRBJ2-2; D may be TRBD2 (5 bases). The length of the CDR3 is 14 residues. The germline V gene encodes CDR1 GTSNPN and CDR2 SVGIG (reference sequence). CDR3 sequence: CAWSVGLTPGELLF. The CDR3 DNA is TGTGCCTGGAGTGTAGGACTCACCCCCGGGGAGCTGCTTTTT. The whole variable domain, filled in from reference TRBV30 and TRBJ2-2, reads SQTIHQWPATLVQPVGSPLSLECTVEGTSNPNLYWYRQAAGRGLQLLFYSVGIGQISSEVPQNLSASRPQDRQFILSSKKLLLSDSGFYLCAWSVGLTPGELLFGEGSRLTVL.

This clonotype was seen a few times. A much larger clone lies a single base off, so this may be a read error. J is TRBJ2-1 and V is TRBV10-3; 8 positions agree with TRBD2. There are 18 residues in the CDR3. Germline V gives CDR1 ENHRY, CDR2 SYGVKD. This chain's CDR3 is CTISESGRTSGGDNEQFF. CDR3 sequence (DNA): TGTACCATCAGTGAGTCGGGGCGAACTAGCGGTGGGGACAATGAGCAGTTCTTC.

About this clonotype itself: This may be a read error: a much more frequent sequence differs by one nucleotide. This rearrangement joins TRBV25-1 to TRBJ2-7, with D hard to call. There are 12 residues in the CDR3. Looked up from germline, CDR1 is MGHDK and CDR2 is SYGVNS. V gave up 4 bases and J gave up 0 bases, with 4 bases separating them. The DNA of the CDR3 is TGTGCCAGCAGTGCAGCCTCCTACGAGCAGTACTTC. Protein product: CASSAASYEQYF.

In this sample, this clonotype turned up a few times. The CDR3 sequence: CASSPERAGELFF. Here the CDR3 DNA reads TGTGCCAGCTCACCTGAACGGGCCGGGGAGCTGTTTTTT. The chain links TRBV18 to TRBJ2-2; D call uncertain. Germline CDR1 reads KGHSH; CDR2 reads LQKENI. This CDR3 has 13 amino acids. V gave up 3 bases and J gave up 6 bases, with 8 bases separating them. The whole variable domain, remainder taken from reference TRBV18 and TRBJ2-2, is NAGVMQNPRHLVRRRGQEARLRCSPMKGHSHVYWYRQLPEEGLKFMVYLQKENIIDESGMPKERFSAEFPKEGPSILRIQQVVRGDSAAYFCASSPERAGELFFGEGSRLTVL.

This clonotype has at least ten counts. The rearrangement links TRBV30 to TRBJ1-2; D is perhaps TRBD1 (5 bases). This CDR3 has 13 amino acids. V was cut by 3 bases and J by 8 bases, with 16 bases left in between. Per germline, CDR1 GTSNPN and CDR2 SVGIG (reference sequence). CDR3 sequence: CAWRLLQGVGYTF. Written as DNA, the CDR3 is TGTGCCTGGAGACTACTCCAGGGTGTGGGCTACACCTTC.

Worth noting for this clonotype: A junction end diverges from the germline sequence, so it may reflect a read error. The chain has TRBV7-9 and TRBJ2-5, with 8 positions matching TRBD2. Germline V lookup: CDR1 SEHNR, CDR2 FQNEAQ (reference sequence). This CDR3 comprises 15 residues. The CDR3 nucleotides read TGTACCAGCAAGTCGGTTAGCGGGGCGCAAGAGACCCAGTACTTC. The encoded protein is CTSKSVSGAQETQYF.

A remark on this clonotype: The junction and the germline gene differ at one end; a read error may be behind it. V is TRBV11-1 and J is TRBJ2-1; 8 nucleotides align to TRBD2. Germline CDR1 reads SGHAT; CDR2 reads FQDESV (reference sequence). CDR3 length equals 15 residues. In DNA, the CDR3 is TGTGCCAGCGGCTTAGGAACTAGCGGTATGCTTGAGCAGTTCTTC. It translates to CASGLGTSGMLEQFF.

In this sample, this clonotype turned up many times. The V call is TRBV6-5, the J call TRBJ2-7; possible D gene TRBD1, 6 bases. V lost 7 bases, J lost 2 bases, and 15 bases lay in between. The V gene's germline CDR1 is MNHEY and CDR2 SVGAGI. The CDR3 sequence is 14 residues long. Written as DNA, the CDR3 is TGTGCCAGCATCTTCGTGGGGGCGGCCTACGAGCAGTACTTC. This gives the protein CASIFVGAAYEQYF.

V usage is TRBV30 and J usage is TRBJ1-4; no firm D call. Germline loops: CDR1 GTSNPN, CDR2 SVGIG (reference sequence). With 2 bases removed from V and 3 bases from J, the gap between germline ends came to 7 bases. This CDR3 has 13 amino acids. CDR3 region: CAWSTRSNEKLFF. CDR3 coding DNA: TGTGCCTGGAGTACACGGTCTAATGAAAAACTGTTTTTT.

As to this clonotype: Without the conserved terminal phenylalanine or tryptophan, this CDR3 likely stems from a read error. The rearrangement joins TRBV5-6 to TRBJ1-5; tentatively, D is TRBD1 (5 bases). Trimming took 6 bases from V and 0 from J, leaving 13 bases between them. This CDR3 comprises 15 residues. The V gene's germline CDR1 is SGHDT and CDR2 YYEEEE. In DNA, the CDR3 is TGTGCCAGCAATCACCAGGGAAATAGCAATCAGCCCCAGCATGTT. Translated: CASNHQGNSNQPQHV.

This clonotype was seen a single time. The rearrangement uses TRBV29-1 and TRBJ2-5, with a possible D match to TRBD2 (5 bases). This CDR3 region has 13 residues. Germline V gene sequence: CDR1 SQVTM, CDR2 ANQGSEA. In nucleotides, the CDR3 is TGCACCATCTTCAGATCGGACTTGGAGACCCAGTACTTC. It yields the protein CTIFRSDLETQYF. Full variable domain (rest looked up from reference TRBV29-1 and TRBJ2-5): SAVISQKPSRDICQRGTSLTIQCQVDSQVTMMFWYRQQPGQSLTLIATANQGSEATYESGFVIDKFPISRPNLTFSTLTVSNMSPEDSSIYLCTIFRSDLETQYFGPGTRLLVL.

The chain joins TRBV12-3 or TRBV12-4 to TRBJ2-1; D is possibly TRBD1 or TRBD2 (5 bases each). V gave up 6 bases and J gave up 7 bases, with 19 bases separating them. The length of the CDR3 is 15 residues. For the CDR3, the DNA is TGTGCCAGCAGGACCCGGACAAGAGGGAATAATGAGCAGTTCTTC. It translates to CASRTRTRGNNEQFF.

Points on this clonotype: Just one base apart from a much larger clone, this may be a read error. The chain joins TRBV11-3 to TRBJ2-5, with D possibly TRBD1 on 6 matching bases. The CDR3 length is 15 residues. Germline-derived CDR1 and CDR2 are SGHNT and YENEEA. The CDR3 nucleotides read TGTGCCAGAAGCTTGCGACAGGCTTTCCAAGAGACCCAGTACTTC. Translated, it gives CARSLRQAFQETQYF.

For the CDR3, the DNA is TGCAGTGCTAGTCTAGCGGGGTCTAGCTCCTACGAGCAGTACTTC. Amino acid sequence: CSASLAGSSSYEQYF. This sequence joins TRBV20-1 and TRBJ2-7, with 9 positions matching TRBD2. From germline, CDR1 is DFQATT and CDR2 SNEGSKA (reference sequence). CDR3 length: 15 amino acids. Trimming removed 3 bases from V and 0 bases from J; junction bases left unmatched: 6.

Turning to this clonotype: It is likely a read error, because the conserved phenylalanine at the end of the CDR3 is missing. The limits of the CDR3 on the DNA are not certain, so only TCRdb's listed CDR3 is given. CDR3 in amino acids: CSVAGTGSFYEQYL. The V call is TRBV29-1, the J call TRBJ2-7; the D segment call TRBD1 is taken from the table without a DNA check. Germline assignment: CDR1 SQVTM and CDR2 ANQGSEA. The length of the CDR3 is 14 amino acids, counting both ends.

This clonotype was counted many times. The V call is TRBV5-8, the J call TRBJ2-2; TRBD1 or TRBD2 may be the D gene (5 bases each). Germline CDR1 SGHTS, CDR2 YDEGEE. This CDR3 spans 15 amino acids. The V end was cut by 0 bases, the J end by 4 bases, with 10 bases between. The CDR3 reads CASSLGSGGTGELFF. CDR3 nucleotide sequence: TGTGCCAGCAGCTTGGGCAGTGGGGGCACCGGGGAGCTGTTTTTT.

This clonotype was seen many times. The V and J genes are TRBV28 and TRBJ1-2; D remains ambiguous. Trimming took 6 bases from V and 4 from J, leaving 9 bases between them. CDR1 MDHEN and CDR2 SYDVKM come from the germline V gene. CDR3 size: 12 residues. CDR3 DNA: TGTGCCAGCAGGTCAGGTTTCTATGGCTACACCTTC. Translated: CASRSGFYGYTF.